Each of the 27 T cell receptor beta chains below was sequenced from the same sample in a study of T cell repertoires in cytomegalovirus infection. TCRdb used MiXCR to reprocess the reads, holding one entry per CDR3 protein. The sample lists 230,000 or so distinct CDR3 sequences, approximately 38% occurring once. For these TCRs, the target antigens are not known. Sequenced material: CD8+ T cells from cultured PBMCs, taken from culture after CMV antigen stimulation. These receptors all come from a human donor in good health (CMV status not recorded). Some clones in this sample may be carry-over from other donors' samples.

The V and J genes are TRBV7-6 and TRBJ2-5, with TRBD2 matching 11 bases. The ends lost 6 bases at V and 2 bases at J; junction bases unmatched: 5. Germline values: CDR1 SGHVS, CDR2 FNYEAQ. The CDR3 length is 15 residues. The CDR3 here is CASRVSGGAQETQYF. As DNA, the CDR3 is TGTGCCAGCAGGGTTAGCGGGGGGGCTCAAGAGACCCAGTACTTC.

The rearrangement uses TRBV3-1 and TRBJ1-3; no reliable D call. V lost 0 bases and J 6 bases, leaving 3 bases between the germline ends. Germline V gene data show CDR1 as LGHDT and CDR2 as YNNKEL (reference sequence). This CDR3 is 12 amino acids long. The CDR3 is CASSQEANTIYF. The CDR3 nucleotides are TGTGCCAGCAGCCAAGAAGCAAACACCATATATTTT.

The CDR3 loop is CASSQVEGPNYGYTF. CDR3 bases: TGCGCCAGCAGCCAAGTAGAGGGCCCTAACTATGGCTACACCTTC. The V and J genes are TRBV4-1 and TRBJ1-2; D call uncertain. V lost 1 base to trimming and J lost 0 bases, with 9 bases between them. The length of the CDR3 is 15 residues. Germline V gene sequence: CDR1 MGHRA, CDR2 YSYEKL.

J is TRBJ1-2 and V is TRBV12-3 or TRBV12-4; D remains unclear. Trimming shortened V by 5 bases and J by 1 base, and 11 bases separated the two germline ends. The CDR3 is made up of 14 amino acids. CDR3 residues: CASSMGNFNYGYTF. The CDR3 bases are TGTGCCAGCAGTATGGGGAACTTTAACTATGGCTACACCTTC.

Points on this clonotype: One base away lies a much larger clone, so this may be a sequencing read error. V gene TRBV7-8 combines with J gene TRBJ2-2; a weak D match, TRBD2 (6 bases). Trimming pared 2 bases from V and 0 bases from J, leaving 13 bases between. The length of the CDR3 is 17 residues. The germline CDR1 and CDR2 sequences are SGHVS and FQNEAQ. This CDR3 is CASSLTSSAANTGELFF. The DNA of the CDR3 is TGTGCCAGCAGCTTAACGTCTAGCGCGGCGAACACCGGGGAGCTGTTTTTT.

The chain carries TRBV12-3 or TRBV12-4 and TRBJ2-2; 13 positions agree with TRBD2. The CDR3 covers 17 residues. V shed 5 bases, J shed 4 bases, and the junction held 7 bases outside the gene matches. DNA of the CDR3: TGTGCCAGCAGTAAGGGACTAGCGGGAACAAGCACCGGGGAGCTGTTTTTT. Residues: CASSKGLAGTSTGELFF.

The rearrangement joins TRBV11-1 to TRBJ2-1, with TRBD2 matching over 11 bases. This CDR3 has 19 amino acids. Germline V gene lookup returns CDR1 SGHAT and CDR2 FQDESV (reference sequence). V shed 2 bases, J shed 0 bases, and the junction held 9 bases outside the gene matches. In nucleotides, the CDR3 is TGTGCCAGCAGCTTATACAGACTAGCGGGACCAAGCTCCTACAATGAGCAGTTCTTC. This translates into CASSLYRLAGPSSYNEQFF.

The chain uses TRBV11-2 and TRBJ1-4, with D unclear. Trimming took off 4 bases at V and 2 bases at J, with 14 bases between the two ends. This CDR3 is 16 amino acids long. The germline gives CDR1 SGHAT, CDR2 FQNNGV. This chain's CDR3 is CASSSLGRRTNEKLFF. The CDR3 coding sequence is TGTGCCAGCAGCTCCCTAGGACGGAGGACTAATGAAAAACTGTTTTTT. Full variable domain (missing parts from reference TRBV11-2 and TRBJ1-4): EAGVAQSPRYKIIEKRQSVAFWCNPISGHATLYWYQQILGQGPKLLIQFQNNGVVDDSQLPKDRFSAERLKGVDSTLKIQPAKLEDSAVYLCASSSLGRRTNEKLFFGSGTQLSVL.

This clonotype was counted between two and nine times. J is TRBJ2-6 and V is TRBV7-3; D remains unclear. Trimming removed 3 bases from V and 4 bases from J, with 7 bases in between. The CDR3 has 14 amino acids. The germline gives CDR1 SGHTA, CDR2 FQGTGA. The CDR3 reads CASSLGSGANVLTF. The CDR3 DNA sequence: TGTGCCAGCAGCTTGGGGTCAGGGGCCAACGTCCTGACTTTC.

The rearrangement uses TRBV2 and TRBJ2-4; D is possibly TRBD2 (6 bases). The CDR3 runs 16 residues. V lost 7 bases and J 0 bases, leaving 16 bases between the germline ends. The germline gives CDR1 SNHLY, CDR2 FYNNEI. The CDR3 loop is CASNAGSGLAKNIQYF. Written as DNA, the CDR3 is TGTGCCAGCAACGCGGGGTCGGGACTAGCCAAAAACATTCAGTACTTC.

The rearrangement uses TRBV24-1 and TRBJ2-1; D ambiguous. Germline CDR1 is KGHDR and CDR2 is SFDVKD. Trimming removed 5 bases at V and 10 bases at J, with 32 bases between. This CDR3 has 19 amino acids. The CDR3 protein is CATSGAAQHYLATAGEQFF. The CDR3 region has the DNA TGTGCCACCAGTGGGGCAGCTCAACATTACCTTGCTACCGCCGGGGAGCAGTTCTTC.

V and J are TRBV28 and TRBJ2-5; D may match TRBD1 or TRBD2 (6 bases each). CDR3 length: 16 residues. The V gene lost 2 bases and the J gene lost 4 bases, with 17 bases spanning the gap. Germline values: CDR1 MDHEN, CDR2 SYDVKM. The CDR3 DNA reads TGTGCCAGCAGTTTACGACAGGAGGGGTCGGGAGAGACCCAGTACTTC. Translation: CASSLRQEGSGETQYF.

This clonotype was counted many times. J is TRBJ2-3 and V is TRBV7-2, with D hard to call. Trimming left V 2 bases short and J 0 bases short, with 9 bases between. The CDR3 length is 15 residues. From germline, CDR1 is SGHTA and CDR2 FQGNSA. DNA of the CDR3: TGTGCCAGCAGCTTATCCAGCGCTAGCACAGATACGCAGTATTTT. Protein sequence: CASSLSSASTDTQYF.

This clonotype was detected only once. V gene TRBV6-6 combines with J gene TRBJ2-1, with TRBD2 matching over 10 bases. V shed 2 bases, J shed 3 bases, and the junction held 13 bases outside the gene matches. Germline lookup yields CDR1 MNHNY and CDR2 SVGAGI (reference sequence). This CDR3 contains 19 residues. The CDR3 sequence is CASSYKVAGGQILYNEQFF. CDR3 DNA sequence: TGTGCCAGCAGTTACAAGGTAGCGGGAGGTCAGATTCTCTACAATGAGCAGTTCTTC.

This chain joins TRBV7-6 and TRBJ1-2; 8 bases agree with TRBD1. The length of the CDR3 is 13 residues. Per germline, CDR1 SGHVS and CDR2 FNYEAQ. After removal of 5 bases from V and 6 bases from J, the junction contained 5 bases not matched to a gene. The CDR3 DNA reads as TGTGCCAGCAGCCACGGACAGGGAAATGGCTACACCTTC. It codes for CASSHGQGNGYTF.

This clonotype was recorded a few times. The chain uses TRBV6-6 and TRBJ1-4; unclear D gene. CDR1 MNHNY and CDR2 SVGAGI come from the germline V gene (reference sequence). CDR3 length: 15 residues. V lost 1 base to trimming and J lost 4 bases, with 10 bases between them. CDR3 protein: CASSYLTRDNEKLFF. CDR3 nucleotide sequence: TGTGCCAGCAGTTACTTGACAAGAGATAATGAAAAACTGTTTTTT.

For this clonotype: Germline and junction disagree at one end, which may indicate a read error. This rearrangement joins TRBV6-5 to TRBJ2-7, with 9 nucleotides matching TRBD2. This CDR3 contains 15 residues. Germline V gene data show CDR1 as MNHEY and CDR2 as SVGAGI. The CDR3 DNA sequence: TGTGTCAGCAGGCCAGGGACTAGCCGGATCTACGAGCAGTACTTC. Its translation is CVSRPGTSRIYEQYF.

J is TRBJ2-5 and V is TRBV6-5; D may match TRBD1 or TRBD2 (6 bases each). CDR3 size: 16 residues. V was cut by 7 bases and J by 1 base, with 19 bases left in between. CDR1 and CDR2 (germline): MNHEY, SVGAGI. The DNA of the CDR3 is TGTGCCAGCATATCTTCGGGACAAGCGGGCCAAGAGACCCAGTACTTC. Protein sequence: CASISSGQAGQETQYF.

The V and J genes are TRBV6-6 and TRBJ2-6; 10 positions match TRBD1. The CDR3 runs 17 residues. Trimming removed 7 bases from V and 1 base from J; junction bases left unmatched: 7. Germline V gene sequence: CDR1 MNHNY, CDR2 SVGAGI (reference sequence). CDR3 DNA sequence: TGTGCCAGCACCATAGGGACAGGGGCGTCTGGGGCCAACGTCCTGACTTTC. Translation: CASTIGTGASGANVLTF.

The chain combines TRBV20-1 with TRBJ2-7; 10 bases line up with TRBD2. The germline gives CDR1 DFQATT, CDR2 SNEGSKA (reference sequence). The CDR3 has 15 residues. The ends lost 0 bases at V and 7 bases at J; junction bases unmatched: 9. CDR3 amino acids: CSAREASGRPGEQYF. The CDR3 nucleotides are TGCAGTGCTAGAGAAGCTAGCGGGAGACCTGGGGAGCAGTACTTC.

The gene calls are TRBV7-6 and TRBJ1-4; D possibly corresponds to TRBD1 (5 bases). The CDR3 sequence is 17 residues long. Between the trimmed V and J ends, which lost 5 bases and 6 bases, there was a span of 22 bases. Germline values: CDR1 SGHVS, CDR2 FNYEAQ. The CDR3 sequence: CASSRRGERGLYEKLFF. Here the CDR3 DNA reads TGTGCCAGCAGCCGCCGGGGGGAGAGAGGATTATATGAAAAACTGTTTTTT.

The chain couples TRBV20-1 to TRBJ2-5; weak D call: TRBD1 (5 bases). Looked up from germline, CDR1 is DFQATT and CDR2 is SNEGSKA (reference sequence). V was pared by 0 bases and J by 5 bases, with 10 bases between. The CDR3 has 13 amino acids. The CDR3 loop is CSARELGQETQYF. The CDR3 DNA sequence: TGCAGTGCTAGAGAGCTGGGGCAGGAGACCCAGTACTTC.

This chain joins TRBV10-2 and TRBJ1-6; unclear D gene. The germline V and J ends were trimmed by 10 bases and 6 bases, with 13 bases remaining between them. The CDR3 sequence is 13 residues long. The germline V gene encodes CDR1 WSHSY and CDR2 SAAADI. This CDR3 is CATEAVGNSPLHF. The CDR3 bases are TGCGCCACCGAGGCCGTGGGTAATTCACCCCTCCACTTT.

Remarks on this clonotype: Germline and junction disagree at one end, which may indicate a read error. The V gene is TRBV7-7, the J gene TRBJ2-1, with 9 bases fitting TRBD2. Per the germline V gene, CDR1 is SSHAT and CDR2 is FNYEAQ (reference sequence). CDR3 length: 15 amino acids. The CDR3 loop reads CASSDSGSVPIEQFF. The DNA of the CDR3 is TGTGCTAGCAGCGATAGCGGGAGTGTCCCCATCGAGCAGTTCTTC.

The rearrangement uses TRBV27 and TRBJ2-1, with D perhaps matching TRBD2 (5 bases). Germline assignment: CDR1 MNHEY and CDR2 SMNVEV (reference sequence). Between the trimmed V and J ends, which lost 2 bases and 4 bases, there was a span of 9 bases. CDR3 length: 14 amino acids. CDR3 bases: TGTGCCAGCAGTTTACTGGACTCTTACAATGAGCAGTTCTTC. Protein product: CASSLLDSYNEQFF.

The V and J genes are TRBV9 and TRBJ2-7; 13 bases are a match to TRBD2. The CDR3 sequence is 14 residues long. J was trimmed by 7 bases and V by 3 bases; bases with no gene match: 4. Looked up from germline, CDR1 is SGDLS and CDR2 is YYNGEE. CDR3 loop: CASSAGLAGEEQYF. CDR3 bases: TGTGCCAGCAGCGCCGGACTAGCGGGAGAAGAGCAGTACTTC.

The CDR3 is CASSPRTSVDEQFF. The CDR3, as DNA: TGTGCCAGCAGTCCCCGGACTAGCGTGGATGAGCAGTTCTTC. The chain combines TRBV28 with TRBJ2-1, with TRBD2 identical over 9 bases. V lost 5 bases to trimming and J lost 8 bases; unmatched junction nucleotides: 7. CDR1 is MDHEN and CDR2 is SYDVKM in the germline V gene. The CDR3 totals 14 residues.